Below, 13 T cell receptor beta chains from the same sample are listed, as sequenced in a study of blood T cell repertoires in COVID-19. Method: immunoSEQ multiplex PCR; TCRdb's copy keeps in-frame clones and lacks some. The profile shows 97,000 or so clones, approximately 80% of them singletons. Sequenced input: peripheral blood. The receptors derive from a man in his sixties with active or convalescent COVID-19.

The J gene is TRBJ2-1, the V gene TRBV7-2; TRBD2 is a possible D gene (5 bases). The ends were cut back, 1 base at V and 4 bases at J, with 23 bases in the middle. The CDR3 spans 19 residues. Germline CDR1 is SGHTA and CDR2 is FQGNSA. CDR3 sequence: CASSLDRTREASLYNEQFF. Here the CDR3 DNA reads TGTGCCAGCAGCTTAGATCGGACGAGGGAAGCGTCATTGTACAATGAGCAGTTCTTC. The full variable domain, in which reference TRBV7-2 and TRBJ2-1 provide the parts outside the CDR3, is GAGVSQSPSNKVTEKGKDVELRCDPISGHTALYWYRQSLGQGLEFLIYFQGNSAPDKSGLPSDRFSAERTGGSVSTLTIQRTQQEDSAVYLCASSLDRTREASLYNEQFFGPGTRLTVL.

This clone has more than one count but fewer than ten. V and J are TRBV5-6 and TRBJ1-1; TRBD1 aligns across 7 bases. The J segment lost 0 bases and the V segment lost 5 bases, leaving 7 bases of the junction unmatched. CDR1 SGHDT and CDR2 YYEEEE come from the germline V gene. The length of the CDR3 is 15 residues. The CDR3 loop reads CASSRQGNMNTEAFF. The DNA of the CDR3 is TGTGCCAGCAGTCGACAGGGAAACATGAACACTGAAGCTTTCTTT.

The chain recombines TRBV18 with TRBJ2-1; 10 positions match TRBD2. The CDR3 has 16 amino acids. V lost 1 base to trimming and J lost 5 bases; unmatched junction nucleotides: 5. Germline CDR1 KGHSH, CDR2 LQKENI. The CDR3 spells CASSPQLAGADNEQFF. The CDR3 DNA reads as TGTGCCAGCTCACCACAGCTAGCGGGGGCTGACAATGAGCAGTTCTTC.

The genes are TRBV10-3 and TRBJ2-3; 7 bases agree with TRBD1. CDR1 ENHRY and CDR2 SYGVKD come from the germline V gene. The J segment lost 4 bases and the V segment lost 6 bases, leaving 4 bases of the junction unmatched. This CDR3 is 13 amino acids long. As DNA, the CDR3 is TGTGCCATCAGGTCCCAGGGGGCAGATACGCAGTATTTT. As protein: CAIRSQGADTQYF.

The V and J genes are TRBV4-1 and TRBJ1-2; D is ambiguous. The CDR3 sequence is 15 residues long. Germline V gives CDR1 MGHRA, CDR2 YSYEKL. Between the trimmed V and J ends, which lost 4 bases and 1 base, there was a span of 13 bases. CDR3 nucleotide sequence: TGCGCCAGCAGCCCCGCTCCGGACTTTAACTATGGCTACACCTTC. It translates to CASSPAPDFNYGYTF.

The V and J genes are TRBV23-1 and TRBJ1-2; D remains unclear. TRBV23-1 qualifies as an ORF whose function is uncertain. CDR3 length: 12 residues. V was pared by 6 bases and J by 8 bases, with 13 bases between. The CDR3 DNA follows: TGCGCCAGCAGCTCTATCTGGTCAGGCTACACCTTC. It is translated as CASSSIWSGYTF.

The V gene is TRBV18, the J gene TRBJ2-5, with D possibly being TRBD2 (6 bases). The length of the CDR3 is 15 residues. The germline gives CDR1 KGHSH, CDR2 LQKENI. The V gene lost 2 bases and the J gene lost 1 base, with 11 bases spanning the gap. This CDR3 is CASSPTTSFQETQYF. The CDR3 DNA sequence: TGTGCCAGCTCACCAACCACTAGCTTCCAAGAGACCCAGTACTTC.

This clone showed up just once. As DNA, the CDR3 is TGTGCCAGCAGCCTGACAGGGTTCACAGATACGCAGTATTTT. It codes for CASSLTGFTDTQYF. This chain uses TRBV7-2 with TRBJ2-3; 7 nucleotides align to TRBD1. The CDR3 contains 14 residues. J was trimmed by 2 bases and V by 5 bases; bases with no gene match: 4. CDR1 and CDR2 from the germline V gene are SGHTA and FQGNSA.

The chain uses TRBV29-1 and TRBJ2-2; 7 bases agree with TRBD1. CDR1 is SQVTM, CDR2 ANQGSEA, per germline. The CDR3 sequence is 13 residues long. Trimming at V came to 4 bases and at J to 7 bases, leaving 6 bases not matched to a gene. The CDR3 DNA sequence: TGCAGCGTTGTCAAGGGGGCGGGCGGGGAGCTGTTTTTT. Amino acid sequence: CSVVKGAGGELFF.

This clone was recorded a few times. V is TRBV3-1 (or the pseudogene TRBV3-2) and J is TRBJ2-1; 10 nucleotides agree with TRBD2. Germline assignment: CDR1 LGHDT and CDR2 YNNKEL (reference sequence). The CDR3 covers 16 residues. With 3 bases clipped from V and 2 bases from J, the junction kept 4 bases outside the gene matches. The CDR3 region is CASSQSLAGPYNEQFF. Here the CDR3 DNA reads TGTGCCAGCAGCCAGTCACTAGCGGGGCCCTACAATGAGCAGTTCTTC.

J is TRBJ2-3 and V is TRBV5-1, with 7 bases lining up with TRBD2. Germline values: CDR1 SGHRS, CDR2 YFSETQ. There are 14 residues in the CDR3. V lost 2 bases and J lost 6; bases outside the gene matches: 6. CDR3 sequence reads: CASSFGGRSDTQYF. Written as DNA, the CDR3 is TGCGCCAGCAGCTTTGGCGGGAGATCGGATACGCAGTATTTT. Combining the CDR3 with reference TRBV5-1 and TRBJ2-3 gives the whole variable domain KAGVTQTPRYLIKTRGQQVTLSCSPISGHRSVSWYQQTPGQGLQFLFEYFSETQRNKGNFPGRFSGRQFSNSRSEMNVSTLELGDSALYLCASSFGGRSDTQYFGPGTRLTVL.

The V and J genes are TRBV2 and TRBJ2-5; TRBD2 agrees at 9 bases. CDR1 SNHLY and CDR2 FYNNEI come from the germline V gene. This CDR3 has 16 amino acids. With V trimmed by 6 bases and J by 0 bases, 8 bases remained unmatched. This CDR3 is CASRDLLAGYQETQYF. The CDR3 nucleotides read TGTGCCAGCAGAGATTTACTAGCGGGCTACCAAGAGACCCAGTACTTC. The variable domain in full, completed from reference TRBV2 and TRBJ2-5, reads EPEVTQTPSHQVTQMGQEVILRCVPISNHLYFYWYRQILGQKVEFLVSFYNNEISEKSEIFDDQFSVERPDGSNFTLKIRSTKLEDSAMYFCASRDLLAGYQETQYFGPGTRLLVL.

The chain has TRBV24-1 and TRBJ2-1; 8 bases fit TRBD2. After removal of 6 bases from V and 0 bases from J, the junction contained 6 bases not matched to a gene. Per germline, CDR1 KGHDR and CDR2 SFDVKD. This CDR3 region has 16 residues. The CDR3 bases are TGTGCCACCAGTAGCGGGAGAAGGAGCTCCTACAATGAGCAGTTCTTC. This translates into CATSSGRRSSYNEQFF.